Listed below are T cell receptor beta chains from one sample, sequenced in a study of blood T cell repertoires in COVID-19. Libraries were prepared by immunoSEQ multiplex PCR; TCRdb keeps only in-frame clonotypes and omits some of them. The sample gives roughly 79,000 clones, 80% to 90% of which show up once; 4% to 5.5% is in the top ten. Sequencing was carried out using peripheral blood. Receptor source: a man aged 50 to 60 with active COVID-19. Both conserved end residues are part of each CDR3. The order of the fields is D gene, V gene, J gene, clone size, CDR3 DNA, CDR3 protein. A D gene is named only where the DNA matches it firmly. Clone size appears in some rows only: once, few, many, or a class for an expanded clone.

-	TRBV5-4	TRBJ2-7	once	TGTGCCAGCAGCTTCGGGCGGGGCCGACGCTCCTACGAGCAGTACTTC	CASSFGRGRRSYEQYF
-	TRBV7-8	TRBJ2-5	once	TGTGCCAGCAGCGACCCGCCAGGGATACCCGACCAAGAGACCCAGTACTTC	CASSDPPGIPDQETQYF
TRBD2	TRBV24-1	TRBJ2-7	few	TGTGCCACCAGTGCCCCCGGGACTAGCGGGAGGTACGAGCAGTACTTC	CATSAPGTSGRYEQYF
-	TRBV28	TRBJ1-5	-	TGTGCCAGCGGATCCCCGTTAGGGGGCAATCAGCCCCAGCATTTT	CASGSPLGGNQPQHF
-	TRBV19	TRBJ1-1	few	TGTGCCAGTAGTCATACAGTTGAAGCTTTCTTT	CASSHTVEAFF
TRBD2	TRBV19	TRBJ2-1	once	TGTGCCAGTAGCGAACTAGCGGGGGGATGGGGTGAGCAGTTCTTC	CASSELAGGWGEQFF
TRBD2	TRBV11-3	TRBJ2-5	-	TGTGCCAGCAGCCGACTAGCGGGGGCCCTGGAGACCCAGTACTTC	CASSRLAGALETQYF
-	TRBV28	TRBJ2-7	-	TGTGCCAGCAGGGGACAAAAGAGTCGCTACGAGCAGTACTTC	CASRGQKSRYEQYF
TRBD1	TRBV3-1/TRBV3-2	TRBJ1-5	-	TGTGCCAGCAGCCTCGGACAGGGGAATCAGCCCCAGCATTTT	CASSLGQGNQPQHF
TRBD2	TRBV25-1	TRBJ2-1	-	TGTGCCAGCAGCAATAGCGGGGGCCTTTACAATGAGCAGTTCTTC	CASSNSGGLYNEQFF
-	TRBV4-2	TRBJ1-1	-	TGTGCCAGCAGCCTGCAACAGGGAGGGGTGAACACTGAAGCTTTCTTT	CASSLQQGGVNTEAFF
TRBD2	TRBV14	TRBJ2-7	-	TGTGCCAGCAGCGGGACTAGCGGGACTGGCGAGCAGTACTTC	CASSGTSGTGEQYF
TRBD2	TRBV3-1/TRBV3-2	TRBJ2-7	-	TGTGCCAGCACCCGGGGTAGCGGGGGGGCAGGCTACGAGCAGTACTTC	CASTRGSGGAGYEQYF
TRBD1	TRBV11-2	TRBJ1-2	-	TGTGCCAGCAGCTTAGCCAGGGGGACCGGGGGCTACACCTTC	CASSLARGTGGYTF
TRBD1	TRBV2	TRBJ1-5	-	TGTGCCAGCAGTCCACAGGGGGACCAGCCCCAGCATTTT	CASSPQGDQPQHF
-	TRBV27	TRBJ2-7	-	TGTGCCAGCAGTTTACAGGGGCACGAGCAGTACTTC	CASSLQGHEQYF
-	TRBV12-3/TRBV12-4	TRBJ1-4	-	TGTGCCAGCAGTCCCCGGGGGAATGAAAAACTGTTTTTT	CASSPRGNEKLFF
-	TRBV18	TRBJ1-2	-	TGTGCCAGCTCACCAAGGAGTGATATCGGCTACACCTTC	CASSPRSDIGYTF
-	TRBV28	TRBJ2-7	-	TGTGCCAGCAGCACCGCCGGGGGAGGATCCGAGCAGTACTTC	CASSTAGGGSEQYF
-	TRBV3-1/TRBV3-2	TRBJ2-2	few	TGTGCCAGCAGCCAAGGATATAGTAGGGAGCTGTTTTTT	CASSQGYSRELFF
-	TRBV19	TRBJ2-7	-	TGTGCCAGTAGTCCGGGGACTGGGTACGAGCAGTACTTC	CASSPGTGYEQYF
TRBD1	TRBV7-8	TRBJ1-4	-	TGTGCCAGCAGCTTAAGGCAGGGGGCTCTGGAAAAACTGTTTTTT	CASSLRQGALEKLFF
TRBD2	TRBV2	TRBJ2-7	-	TGTGCCAGCAGGAGGGAGCGGGGGAGCTCCTACGAGCAGTACTTC	CASRRERGSSYEQYF
TRBD2	TRBV29-1	TRBJ2-3	-	TGCAGCGCCCGGGGGGGGCCCACAGATACGCAGTATTTT	CSARGGPTDTQYF
TRBD2	TRBV6-2/TRBV6-3	TRBJ2-1	once	TGTGCCAGCAGTTACTCGTCAGCGGGGCCCTACAATGAGCAGTTCTTC	CASSYSSAGPYNEQFF
-	TRBV14	TRBJ1-1	once	TGTGCCAGCAGCTCAGGAAGAGAGATCAACACTGAAGCTTTCTTT	CASSSGREINTEAFF
-	TRBV5-1	TRBJ2-5	-	TGCGCCAGCAAGGTTGGGGGGACAGTACAAGAGACCCAGTACTTC	CASKVGGTVQETQYF
TRBD2	TRBV7-6	TRBJ2-7	-	TGTGCCAGCAGCCCTCGGACTAGCGGAAATCCCTACGAGCAGTACTTC	CASSPRTSGNPYEQYF
TRBD2	TRBV7-2	TRBJ2-3	-	TGTGCCAGCAGCTTACGACTAGCGGGGGAATTCACAGATACGCAGTATTTT	CASSLRLAGEFTDTQYF
TRBD1	TRBV28	TRBJ1-6	-	TGTGCCAGCAGTTTGGACAGGGATAATTCACCCCTCCACTTT	CASSLDRDNSPLHF
TRBD1	TRBV29-1	TRBJ1-1	-	TGCAGCGTACGGACAGGGGACGGTGAAGCTTTCTTT	CSVRTGDGEAFF
-	TRBV7-2	TRBJ1-2	-	TGTGCCAGCAGCTTCGAGAGACTTAACTATGGCTACACCTTC	CASSFERLNYGYTF
-	TRBV5-1	TRBJ2-7	-	TGCGCCAGCAGCTTGACCAGCGGAGGACCTTACGAGCAGTACTTC	CASSLTSGGPYEQYF
TRBD1	TRBV6-5	TRBJ1-4	-	TGTGCCAGCAGTTACTCGACAGGGGCTCATGAAAAACTGTTTTTT	CASSYSTGAHEKLFF
TRBD2	TRBV10-3	TRBJ2-3	-	TGTGCCATCAGCGCCACTAGCGGCGCTAGCACAGATACGCAGTATTTT	CAISATSGASTDTQYF
-	TRBV13	TRBJ2-1	-	TGTGCCAGCAGCTCCCCCGGGACCCTTGGGGGCCGCTACAATGAGCAGTTCTTC	CASSSPGTLGGRYNEQFF
TRBD2	TRBV28	TRBJ2-7	-	TGTGCCAGCAGTCTTACGGGACTAGCGGCCTCCTACGAGCAGTACTTC	CASSLTGLAASYEQYF
-	TRBV12-2	TRBJ2-5	once	TGTGCAAGTCGCTTAGCGAAAAAAGACAGGTCCAAAGAGACCCAGTACTTC	CASRLAKKDRSKETQYF
-	TRBV5-1	TRBJ2-1	-	TGCGCCAGCAGCTTGGCGACTAGTAACCATGAGCAGTTCTTC	CASSLATSNHEQFF
TRBD2	TRBV7-3	TRBJ2-1	-	TGTGCCAGCAGCTTAAAGCGGGAGTTTCCGAACTCCTACAATGAGCAGTTCTTC	CASSLKREFPNSYNEQFF
-	TRBV29-1	TRBJ1-1	-	TGCAGCGTTGATCCCAAGCGCATCAACACTGAAGCTTTCTTT	CSVDPKRINTEAFF
-	TRBV9	TRBJ2-5	-	TGTGCCAGCAGCCGGGGGGGACAGGGAGACCAAGAGACCCAGTACTTC	CASSRGGQGDQETQYF
-	TRBV4-2	TRBJ1-1	-	TGTGCCAGCAGCCAAGTGGCGGCAGGGTCGGTGCCTGAAGCTTTCTTT	CASSQVAAGSVPEAFF
-	TRBV7-8	TRBJ1-5	-	TGTGCCAGCAGCCTCAACACCGATAGCAATCAGCCCCAGCATTTT	CASSLNTDSNQPQHF
-	TRBV29-1	TRBJ2-7	-	TGCAGCGCCGAAGGGGTATTCTACGAGCAGTACTTC	CSAEGVFYEQYF
-	TRBV28	TRBJ2-3	-	TGTGCCAGCACCTCCCCAGGGGGAGGAGATACGCAGTATTTT	CASTSPGGGDTQYF